The 21 T cell receptor beta chains in this list originate from one sample, sequenced in a study of blood T cell repertoires in COVID-19. TCRdb's copy holds only in-frame clones and misses some; the assay was immunoSEQ multiplex PCR. The top ten clones hold approximately 10% of a sample with roughly 200,000 clones, around four fifths of them seen once. The material sequenced was peripheral blood. These receptors were taken from an elderly woman with COVID-19, enrolled during active disease.

This chain uses TRBV29-1 with TRBJ2-1; maybe TRBD2 (6 bases). CDR1 and CDR2 from the germline V gene are SQVTM and ANQGSEA. Trimming took off 4 bases at V and 1 base at J, with 14 bases between the two ends. This CDR3 has 15 residues. CDR3 amino acids: CSVARDSGSYNEQFF. The CDR3 DNA sequence: TGCAGCGTTGCGAGGGACTCAGGGTCCTACAATGAGCAGTTCTTC.

This clone has just one count. The rearrangement links TRBV5-1 to TRBJ2-6; D ambiguous. Trimming pared 0 bases from V and 0 bases from J, leaving 7 bases between. Germline loops: CDR1 SGHRS, CDR2 YFSETQ. This CDR3 is 16 amino acids long. The CDR3 here is CASSLVTGSGANVLTF. DNA of the CDR3: TGCGCCAGCAGCTTGGTAACTGGCTCTGGGGCCAACGTCCTGACTTTC.

V usage is TRBV2 and J usage is TRBJ1-1, with a weak D call TRBD1 (5 bases). The length of the CDR3 is 16 residues. Trimming pared 4 bases from V and 1 base from J, leaving 16 bases between. Germline V gene data show CDR1 as SNHLY and CDR2 as FYNNEI. As DNA, the CDR3 is TGTGCCAGCAGTGGGGCAGGGTTCTGGGGGAACACTGAAGCTTTCTTT. This translates into CASSGAGFWGNTEAFF.

The rearrangement uses TRBV9 and TRBJ2-1; 9 bases are shared with TRBD2. Germline-derived CDR1 and CDR2 are SGDLS and YYNGEE. The CDR3 totals 16 residues. Trimming took 5 bases from V and 8 from J; bases not matched to a gene: 14. DNA of the CDR3: TGTGCCAGCAGTCGCCTCCCCGGGACTAGCACCGATGAGCAGTTCTTC. This encodes CASSRLPGTSTDEQFF.

The gene calls are TRBV29-1 and TRBJ2-3; 9 bases match TRBD2. Losses at the gene ends were 3 bases for V and 2 bases for J; bases not matched to a gene: 6. This CDR3 has 15 amino acids. Looked up from germline, CDR1 is SQVTM and CDR2 is ANQGSEA. The CDR3 DNA sequence: TGCAGCGTTGATAACGCGGGGGGGCTCACAGATACGCAGTATTTT. Translating gives CSVDNAGGLTDTQYF.

The chain uses TRBV11-2 and TRBJ2-5; possible D gene TRBD2, 7 bases. CDR3 length equals 17 residues. Germline loops: CDR1 SGHAT, CDR2 FQNNGV. The V gene lost 5 bases and the J gene lost 5 bases, with 24 bases spanning the gap. This CDR3 is CASSAGTAAGAGETQYF. CDR3 bases: TGTGCCAGCAGCGCAGGGACGGCCGCGGGGGCCGGGGAGACCCAGTACTTC.

This clone was counted once. The chain joins TRBV6-5 to TRBJ1-5; D may be TRBD1 (5 bases). Per the germline V gene, CDR1 is MNHEY and CDR2 is SVGAGI. Deletions cut 2 bases from V and 3 bases from J, with 8 bases between. CDR3 size: 14 residues. CDR3 sequence (DNA): TGTGCCAGCAGTTACAGGGGTCCCAATCAGCCCCAGCATTTT. It specifies CASSYRGPNQPQHF.

The chain couples TRBV25-1 to TRBJ1-6; D is uncertain. V gave up 3 bases and J gave up 7 bases, with 16 bases separating them. Germline CDR1 reads MGHDK; CDR2 reads SYGVNS. The CDR3 consists of 16 residues. The CDR3 protein is CASSDLNSPGNSPLHF. CDR3 DNA sequence: TGTGCCAGCAGTGATTTGAACAGCCCGGGGAATTCACCCCTCCACTTT.

This sequence joins TRBV6-6 and TRBJ2-6; D might be TRBD1 (6 bases). Trimming cost V 6 bases and J 8 bases, with 17 bases left between them. This CDR3 is built from 15 residues. Germline loops: CDR1 MNHNY, CDR2 SVGAGI (reference sequence). The CDR3 loop reads CASRTNREVTNVLTF. The CDR3, as DNA: TGTGCCAGCAGGACGAACAGGGAAGTGACCAACGTCCTGACTTTC.

In the case of this clone: Its ends do not fully match the called genes, so a read error is possible. This CDR3 reads CAWSHVTNIQCF. The CDR3, as DNA: TGTGCCTGGAGTCACGTAACAAACATTCAGTGCTTC. The chain carries TRBV30 and TRBJ2-4, with no clear D. CDR3 length: 12 amino acids. From germline, CDR1 is GTSNPN and CDR2 SVGIG (reference sequence).

About this clone: The sample contains more than one DNA sequence encoding this CDR3. DNA of the CDR3: TGTGCCAGTAGTATATCTCGTTTCTATGGCTACACCTTC. It encodes CASSISRFYGYTF. The chain carries TRBV19 and TRBJ1-2; D is uncertain. Per germline, CDR1 LNHDA and CDR2 SQIVND (reference sequence). CDR3 size: 13 residues. The ends were cut back, 2 bases at V and 4 bases at J, with 8 bases in the middle.

The J gene is TRBJ2-3, the V gene TRBV5-4; possibly TRBD2 for D (7 bases). V shed 4 bases and J shed 5 bases, with 17 bases lying between them. Germline V lookup: CDR1 SGHNT, CDR2 YYREEE (reference sequence). This CDR3 region has 15 residues. The CDR3 bases are TGTGCCAGCAGCCCCGGAGGGGGGGCAGGAGATACGCAGTATTTT. Its protein is CASSPGGGAGDTQYF.

The rearrangement joins TRBV5-1 to TRBJ1-3, with D uncertain. The ends were cut back, 0 bases at V and 0 bases at J, with 10 bases in the middle. The length of the CDR3 is 16 residues. CDR1 SGHRS and CDR2 YFSETQ come from the germline V gene. For the CDR3, the DNA is TGCGCCAGCAGCTTGGTTGGTCTTAGCTCTGGAAACACCATATATTTT. Protein: CASSLVGLSSGNTIYF.

V and J are TRBV28 and TRBJ1-1, with D maybe TRBD1 (6 bases). The CDR3 contains 15 residues. V dropped 4 bases and J dropped 1 base, with 13 bases sitting between them. Germline CDR1 and CDR2: MDHEN and SYDVKM. The CDR3 DNA reads TGTGCCAGCAGTTCCGCAGGGGCCAAGAACACTGAAGCTTTCTTT. Translating gives CASSSAGAKNTEAFF.

This clone was detected only a few times. The CDR3 DNA reads as TGCGCCAGCAGCTTAAGAGGACAGGGGGTAAACATTCAGTACTTC. It specifies CASSLRGQGVNIQYF. V and J are TRBV4-1 and TRBJ2-4; 10 positions match TRBD1. The germline CDR1 and CDR2 sequences are MGHRA and YSYEKL. This CDR3 has 15 amino acids. V lost 5 bases to trimming and J lost 6 bases; unmatched junction nucleotides: 7.

The rearrangement links TRBV11-2 to TRBJ2-2; D is possibly TRBD1 (6 bases). The CDR3 length is 15 residues. Germline assignment: CDR1 SGHAT and CDR2 FQNNGV. Trimming left V 1 base short and J 4 bases short, with 10 bases between. The CDR3 DNA follows: TGTGCCAGCAGCTTAGCAGGGGTAGGCACCGGGGAGCTGTTTTTT. Amino acids: CASSLAGVGTGELFF.

CDR3 in DNA: TGTGCCAGCAGCCCATATCAGCGTGCGGAACTGACCTCTGGGGCCAACGTCCTGACTTTC. Its translation: CASSPYQRAELTSGANVLTF. V is TRBV13 and J is TRBJ2-6; the D is unclear. Germline V gene sequence: CDR1 PRHDT, CDR2 FYEKMQ (reference sequence). The CDR3 has 20 amino acids. V gave up 5 bases and J gave up 0 bases, with 23 bases separating them.

CDR3 in DNA: TGCGCCAGCAGCTCGCTAGCGGGGGGCCCTCAAGAGCAGTTCTTC. This encodes CASSSLAGGPQEQFF. The V and J genes are TRBV5-1 and TRBJ2-1; 11 bases fit TRBD2. The CDR3 consists of 15 residues. J lost 10 bases, V lost 3 bases, and 9 bases had no gene match. CDR1 SGHRS and CDR2 YFSETQ come from the germline V gene.

CDR3 loop: CASTPTSPPNTEAFF. The CDR3 DNA reads TGTGCCAGCACCCCAACTTCTCCACCGAACACTGAAGCTTTCTTT. This rearrangement joins TRBV3-1 (or the pseudogene TRBV3-2) to TRBJ1-1, with D unresolved. The CDR3 has 15 amino acids. CDR1 and CDR2 (germline): LGHDT, YNNKEL (reference sequence). V lost 7 bases to trimming and J lost 1 base, with 16 bases between them.

This clone is a singleton in its sample. The chain couples TRBV5-5 to TRBJ2-5; TRBD1 matches 8 bases. V was clipped by 4 bases and J by 3 bases; unmatched bases: 8. The germline gives CDR1 SGHKS, CDR2 YYEKEE (reference sequence). CDR3 length: 15 residues. CDR3 nucleotides: TGTGCCAGCAGCCCCCGGGGGACAGGCAAAGAGACCCAGTACTTC. Residues: CASSPRGTGKETQYF.

This chain connects TRBV18 to TRBJ1-1, with 9 bases lining up with TRBD1. Germline CDR1 is KGHSH and CDR2 is LQKENI. The CDR3 covers 14 residues. V gave up 3 bases and J gave up 6 bases; unmatched junction bases: 5. CDR3 region: CASSPLGQGPEAFF. The DNA of the CDR3 is TGTGCCAGCTCACCTCTGGGACAGGGCCCTGAAGCTTTCTTT.